The following is a TCR beta chain sequence with its context. This clone turned up a few times. Its binding antigen is unknown. No base qualities exist here, and no much larger clone lies one base off it. Other DNA sequences in the same sample also yield this CDR3. The source of the sample is a study of blood T cell repertoires in COVID-19 (dated by TCRdb to the early 2020s). Study-level background: Collaborator samples came from the United States, Italy and Spain and covered acute and convalescent phases of COVID-19. The material from the prospective study consisted of cDNA or gDNA derived from T cells, B-cell-depleted T cells, or PBMCs. Subjects who had been exposed to COVID-19, were actively infected with it, or had recovered from it provided the deeply sampled blood TCRbeta repertoires that made up the dataset. A freely available public database, intended as a resource for researchers studying the immune response to SARS-CoV-2, is where the repertoires were released. Samples were obtained from the ongoing ImmuneRACE study (first 160 participants) and from approximately 1,200 subjects provided by 6 global collaborators. Sample metadata almost always included a de-identified subject ID, COVID-19 status, age in years and sex. Where available, HLA class I and class II types were taken from metadata supplied by the sample provider and were not determined by assay-based typing.

TCRbeta CDR3 regions were amplified from genomic DNA using the immunoSEQ Assay, a bias-controlled multiplex PCR. Per the source publication's procedure: Within the assay, amplification of reference gene primers was used to estimate how many nucleated cells each sample contained. Sequence reads were collapsed and filtered to measure the absolute abundance of every unique TCRbeta CDR3 rearrangement. For each sample, productive Simpson clonality was calculated by taking the square root of Simpson's diversity index across productive rearrangements. TCRdb holds this immuneACCESS table with in-frame rearrangements only. Some clones are missing; in checked studies, unresolved V genes explain under half, and the rest has no known cause. For V, J and clone size, that table is used; D and trimming come from the DNA. In all, the sample holds 250,000 or so clones, and roughly 86% of those were seen once. Roughly 0.8% of the sample rests with the top ten.

The collaborating institutions used their own protocols to collect whole blood in K2EDTA tubes. For TCRbeta analysis, collaborators shipped samples as frozen whole blood, isolated PBMCs, or DNA extracted from either of those sample types. The research as a whole found: How much clinical and demographic metadata was included differed by source and by participant, and the metadata was provided uncurated.

This receptor was identified in a woman aged 25-40 years with acute or convalescent COVID-19. The sequenced sample consisted of peripheral blood.

The bases are TGTGCCAGCAGTTACGCGGGTCCCACAGATACGCAGTATTTT. Its product reads: CASSYAGPTDTQYF. The chain couples TRBV6-2 or TRBV6-3 to TRBJ2-3, with TRBD2 perhaps the D gene, on 5 matching bases. The CDR3 runs 14 residues from the cysteine to the phenylalanine. The DNA shown is the 42-base CDR3, in frame from base 1. Trimming takes 2 bases from V and 2 bases from J, and the germline ends sit 8 bases apart. The germline V gene provides CDR1 MNHEY and CDR2 SVGEGT.